This is a list of T cell receptor beta chains from one sample in a study of T cells expressing NK-cell markers. After re-calling the 5' RACE reads, TCRdb lists one entry per CDR3 protein, DNA absent. With fewer than 200,000 distinct CDR3 sequences in the sample, the ten largest clones hold approximately 17%. Sample: blood T cells: a sorted CD56 or NKG2C T cell subset, CD4+ or CD8+ T cells, or bulk PBMC T cells (not recorded which). The receptors shown here come from a woman between 18 and 70 years old in good health. Each CDR3 is given with its conserved first and last residue.

J,V,CDR3
TRBJ2-5,TRBV20-1,CSASNWGLGRETQYF
TRBJ1-6,TRBV12-3/TRBV12-4,CASSPTRGRMGSPLHF
TRBJ2-7,TRBV3-1,CASSQAGGSSYEQYF
TRBJ2-2,TRBV5-6,CASSPWGLAGGLGELFF
TRBJ2-7,TRBV9,CASSVSLSTYEQYF
TRBJ1-2,TRBV24-1,CATSDTRTGGGYTF
TRBJ1-2,TRBV4-1,CASSQGAVGSVYGYTF
TRBJ1-2,TRBV30,CACHQEGAQRHGGYTF
TRBJ2-5,TRBV25-1,CASQDSNQETQYF
TRBJ2-3,TRBV4-2,CASSGRAGVGTDTQYF
TRBJ1-5,TRBV28,CASTIGQRQPQHF
TRBJ2-1,TRBV6-2/TRBV6-3,CASSTRTGSFEQFF
TRBJ1-1,TRBV5-1,CASSLGVRTGINTEAFF
TRBJ2-7,TRBV29-1,CSVGGSVGVYEQYF
TRBJ2-2,TRBV7-3,CASSNSPLGRGELFF
TRBJ2-5,TRBV15,CATSRERLAGPQETQYF
TRBJ2-2,TRBV5-1,CASSLFTVRNTGELFF